A single sample gave rise to the 15 T cell receptor beta chains below, sequenced in a study of blood T cell repertoires in COVID-19. This table comes from immunoSEQ multiplex PCR, and its TCRdb copy is limited to in-frame clones, with some not included. Of about 110,000 clones in the sample, over 80% were seen once. Sequencing used peripheral blood. The source of these receptors is a woman aged 70 to 79 with acute or convalescent COVID-19.

Worth noting for this clone: An end of the junction does not agree with germline; a read error may underlie this. The chain couples TRBV6-5 to TRBJ1-2; 10 bases fit TRBD1. The CDR3 extends over 12 amino acids. Germline-derived CDR1 and CDR2 are MNHEY and SVGAGI. The CDR3 DNA sequence: TGTGCCACCGGGGACAGGGGAGTTTTTTTCGGTTTC. It yields the protein CATGDRGVFFGF.

The sample holds one count of this clone. The chain uses TRBV28 and TRBJ1-1; D possibly corresponds to TRBD1 (5 bases). CDR3 length equals 16 residues. V lost 6 bases, J lost 4 bases, and 21 bases lay in between. The germline V gene has CDR1 MDHEN and CDR2 SYDVKM. The CDR3 nucleotides read TGTGCCAGCAGCTGGACAACTGGCAGATCCCGCACTGAAGCTTTCTTT. Encoded protein: CASSWTTGRSRTEAFF.

This chain connects TRBV24-1 to TRBJ2-1, with D possibly matching TRBD1 (5 bases). This CDR3 has 16 residues. The V end lost 3 bases, the J end lost 4 bases, and 15 bases lay between the germline ends. Germline V gene sequence: CDR1 KGHDR, CDR2 SFDVKD. The CDR3, as DNA: TGTGCCACCAGTGATAAAGGAAGGGGAAGGTACAATGAGCAGTTCTTC. Protein product: CATSDKGRGRYNEQFF.

In the case of this clone: The same CDR3 can be traced to other DNA sequences in this sample. This chain uses TRBV28 with TRBJ1-2; 7 bases match TRBD1. Germline CDR1 reads MDHEN; CDR2 reads SYDVKM. The CDR3 consists of 14 residues. The V segment lost 3 bases and the J segment 4 bases; nucleotides outside the gene matches: 5. CDR3 DNA sequence: TGTGCCAGCAGTTTTGGCGGGACAGCCTATGGCTACACCTTC. This gives the protein CASSFGGTAYGYTF.

This chain uses TRBV2 with TRBJ2-1; 11 bases line up with TRBD1. V dropped 4 bases and J dropped 7; count of bases not matched to a gene: 6. This CDR3 spans 15 amino acids. CDR1 and CDR2 (germline): SNHLY, FYNNEI. This chain's CDR3 is CASSVSDRGLNEQFF. The CDR3 bases are TGTGCCAGCAGTGTATCGGACAGGGGGCTTAATGAGCAGTTCTTC.

This sequence joins TRBV2 and TRBJ1-1; 7 positions agree with TRBD1. J gave up 10 bases and V 2 bases, and 19 bases lay outside the gene matches. Germline V gives CDR1 SNHLY, CDR2 FYNNEI. The CDR3 sequence is 17 residues long. This CDR3 is CASSESFKGAWDRGAFF. CDR3 DNA sequence: TGTGCCAGCAGTGAATCCTTTAAGGGGGCTTGGGACCGGGGAGCTTTCTTT.

The chain is built from TRBV5-1 and TRBJ1-3, with TRBD1 as a possible D gene (5 bases). Trimming left V 3 bases short and J 4 bases short, with 14 bases between. The CDR3 totals 15 residues. Germline-derived CDR1 and CDR2 are SGHRS and YFSETQ. CDR3 protein: CASSSDGGVGNTIYF. CDR3 in DNA: TGCGCCAGCAGCTCAGACGGGGGAGTAGGAAACACCATATATTTT.

V is TRBV11-1 and J is TRBJ1-5, with D possibly being TRBD1 (5 bases). CDR3 length equals 13 residues. Trimming left V 5 bases short and J 7 bases short, with 12 bases between. CDR1 and CDR2 (germline): SGHAT, FQDESV (reference sequence). Written as DNA, the CDR3 is TGTGCCAGCAGCCCCCCGGGGGGGCAGCCCCAGCATTTT. Protein sequence: CASSPPGGQPQHF. The full variable domain, rest sourced from reference TRBV11-1 and TRBJ1-5, is EAEVAQSPRYKITEKSQAVAFWCDPISGHATLYWYRQILGQGPELLVQFQDESVVDDSQLPKDRFSAERLKGVDSTLKIQPAELGDSAMYLCASSPPGGQPQHFGDGTRLSIL.

The chain recombines TRBV5-1 with TRBJ2-2; D call uncertain. The germline gives CDR1 SGHRS, CDR2 YFSETQ. The CDR3 contains 13 residues. Trimming left V 0 bases short and J 4 bases short, with 4 bases between. The CDR3 DNA is TGCGCCAGCAGCTTGGATCTCACCGGGGAGCTGTTTTTT. It encodes CASSLDLTGELFF. Full variable domain (remainder filled in from reference TRBV5-1 and TRBJ2-2): KAGVTQTPRYLIKTRGQQVTLSCSPISGHRSVSWYQQTPGQGLQFLFEYFSETQRNKGNFPGRFSGRQFSNSRSEMNVSTLELGDSALYLCASSLDLTGELFFGEGSRLTVL.

This chain links TRBV15 with TRBJ2-3, with D perhaps matching TRBD2 (6 bases). CDR3 length: 15 residues. The germline gives CDR1 LNHNV, CDR2 YYDKDF (reference sequence). Trimming shortened V by 1 base and J by 1 base, and 9 bases separated the two germline ends. The CDR3 DNA is TGTGCCACCAGCAGAGCGCGGGACGGCACAGATACGCAGTATTTT. Translating gives CATSRARDGTDTQYF.

The chain has TRBV28 and TRBJ2-7, with D perhaps TRBD1 (6 bases). The CDR3 is 12 residues long. V was trimmed by 10 bases and J by 3 bases, leaving 13 bases between them. The V gene's germline CDR1 is MDHEN and CDR2 SYDVKM. CDR3 amino acids: CATRGQFYEQYF. The CDR3 DNA is TGTGCCACCCGAGGACAGTTCTACGAGCAGTACTTC.

The genes are TRBV27 and TRBJ2-7; 7 bases agree with TRBD2. The CDR3 extends over 13 amino acids. The ends lost 3 bases at V and 4 bases at J; junction bases unmatched: 3. The V gene's germline CDR1 is MNHEY and CDR2 SMNVEV (reference sequence). The CDR3 nucleotides read TGTGCCAGCAGTTTGCAAGCGGGGTACGAGCAGTACTTC. Translation gives CASSLQAGYEQYF.

The CDR3 spells CASSQTQGWTEAFF. The CDR3 DNA sequence: TGCGCCAGCAGCCAAACACAGGGTTGGACTGAAGCTTTCTTT. The chain carries TRBV4-3 and TRBJ1-1, with D maybe TRBD1 (6 bases). CDR1 and CDR2 (germline): LGHNA, YSLEER. The CDR3 extends over 14 amino acids. V was trimmed by 2 bases and J by 5 bases, leaving 12 bases between them.

Only one count was recorded for this clone. The chain joins TRBV3-1 (or the pseudogene TRBV3-2) to TRBJ1-5, with a tentative D call TRBD1 (5 bases). The V end was cut by 0 bases, the J end by 2 bases, with 11 bases between. The CDR3 consists of 16 residues. Germline assignment: CDR1 LGHDT and CDR2 YNNKEL (reference sequence). This CDR3 is CASSQDGGVGNQPQHF. CDR3 coding DNA: TGTGCCAGCAGCCAAGACGGAGGGGTCGGCAATCAGCCCCAGCATTTT.

The chain is built from TRBV10-1 and TRBJ2-3; D unclear. The V end was cut by 3 bases, the J end by 8 bases, with 12 bases between. The CDR3 runs to 13 residues. Germline CDR1 reads WNHNN; CDR2 reads SYGVQD (reference sequence). The CDR3 region is CASSENPSGTQYF. CDR3 DNA sequence: TGCGCCAGCAGTGAAAACCCATCCGGTACGCAGTATTTT.